The text below deals with one TCR beta chain. What it recognizes is unknown. Using immunoSEQ multiplex PCR, the repertoire was profiled, and TCRdb retains in-frame clones only, with some absent. The table has over 130,000 clones, about 92% seen once. V was cut by 3 bases and J by 0 bases, with 18 bases left in between. The length of the CDR3 is 17 residues. In germline, CDR1 is DFQATT, CDR2 SNEGSKA (reference sequence). These data come from a study of T cell responses to AZD1222 COVID-19 vaccine. Study context: Some second doses came at about 4 weeks and others at about 12 weeks; these were pooled.

General study results and limits: Donors skewed white British and female; clonal diversity was possibly underestimated. Baseline seropositivity occurred in only a handful of AZD1222 recipients.

The sequence was obtained from an adult in good health. The chain carries TRBV20-1 and TRBJ2-4, with D perhaps being TRBD1 or TRBD2 (5 bases each). The sequencing here drew on peripheral blood, taken on day 0 of AZD1222 vaccination. The CDR3 DNA follows: TGCAGTGCTAGTGATGGGGGTCCGGGCCTAGCCAAAAACATTCAGTACTTC. This sequence encodes CSASDGGPGLAKNIQYF.